This T cell receptor beta chain was identified in a study of regulatory T cells in long-lasting Graves disease. CDR3-region Arm-PCR and iRepertoire HTBI primers produced the TCR beta libraries. Via MiXCR, TCRdb re-called the multiplex PCR reads, giving one row per CDR3 protein. The table records 400,000 to 500,000 distinct CDR3 sequences, 20% of them present only once. Time point: persistent/refractory GD, antithyroid drugs over 5 years with positive TRAb. With RNA extracted from PBMCs as input, the TCR library was made. The CDR3 is 14 residues long. Germline values: CDR1 SGHAT, CDR2 FQNNGV. The germline V and J ends were trimmed by 0 bases and 6 bases, with 9 bases remaining between them. This clonotype was seen ten or more times.

Sequencing used peripheral blood mononuclear cells (PBMCs), obtained when the disease was refractory, from a patient treated with antithyroid drugs. The genes are TRBV11-2 and TRBJ2-4; TRBD1 or TRBD2 may be the D gene (5 bases each). The source is a female donor with Graves disease. The DNA for the CDR3 is TGTGCCAGCAGCTTAGAGAGGGGTTCAAACATTCAGTACTTC. Protein product: CASSLERGSNIQYF.